The T cell receptor beta chain under discussion was sequenced for a study of vaccination and CD4 T cells after COVID-19. As to time point: late sampling 161 to 241 days after vaccination in a few convalescent patients. Treatment given: roughly 10-day PBMC culture with coronavirus spike peptide pools or control peptides (ViraFEST assay). On this clonotype: Its antigen is unidentified.

Scientists ran DNA taken from cultured CD4+ T cells through the Oncomine TCR Beta short-read assay for sequencing. Each CDR3 protein gets one entry after TCRdb re-called the PCR reads with MiXCR. The table has under 30,000 distinct CDR3 sequences, 36% seen once. V was trimmed by 6 bases and J by 2 bases, leaving 4 bases between them. This CDR3 is 12 amino acids long. Germline V CDR1 and CDR2: SGHTA, FQGTGA. The receptor's source is a human donor who had recovered from COVID-19. The V and J genes are TRBV7-3 and TRBJ2-2; D is uncertain. Sequenced here: CD4+ T cells from blood, cultured in vitro, sampled about 7 months after SARS-CoV-2 vaccination. The CDR3 region is CASSTNTGELFF. CDR3 in DNA: TGTGCCAGCAGTACAAACACCGGGGAGCTGTTTTTT.